Reported below is one TCR beta chain. Its target is unknown. TCRdb re-derived calls from the reads in MiXCR, one entry per CDR3 protein. The profile shows 20,000 to 30,000 distinct CDR3 sequences, 22% of them singletons. Germline assignment: CDR1 MDHEN and CDR2 SYDVKM. The CDR3 spans 13 residues. V lost 5 bases and J 4 bases, leaving 9 bases between the germline ends. The data belong to a study of T cell repertoires in cytomegalovirus infection. This clonotype was sampled from a human donor in good health (CMV status not recorded). Some clones in this sample may be carry-over from other donors' samples. The chain links TRBV28 to TRBJ1-5; D call uncertain. The sample consisted of CD8+ T cells from cultured PBMCs, taken from culture after CMV antigen stimulation. CDR3 region: CASSPMGNQPQHF. CDR3 bases: TGTGCCAGCAGTCCTATGGGGAATCAGCCCCAGCATTTT.